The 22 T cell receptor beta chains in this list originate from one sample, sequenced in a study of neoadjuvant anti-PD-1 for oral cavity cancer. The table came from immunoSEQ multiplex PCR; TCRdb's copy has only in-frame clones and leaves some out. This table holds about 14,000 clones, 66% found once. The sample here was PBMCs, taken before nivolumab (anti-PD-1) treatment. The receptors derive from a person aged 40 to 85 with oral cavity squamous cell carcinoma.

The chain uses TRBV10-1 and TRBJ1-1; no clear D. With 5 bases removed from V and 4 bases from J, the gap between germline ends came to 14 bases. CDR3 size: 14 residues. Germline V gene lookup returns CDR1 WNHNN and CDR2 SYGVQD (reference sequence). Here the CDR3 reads CASSPRGIPTEAFF. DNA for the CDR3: TGCGCCAGCAGTCCAAGAGGGATCCCCACTGAAGCTTTCTTT.

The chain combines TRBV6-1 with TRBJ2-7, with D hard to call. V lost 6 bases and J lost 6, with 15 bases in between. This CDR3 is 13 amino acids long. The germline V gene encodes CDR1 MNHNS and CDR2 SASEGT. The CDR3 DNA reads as TGTGCCAGCAGCCTACTTTCAGGTGCCGAGCAGTACTTC. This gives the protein CASSLLSGAEQYF.

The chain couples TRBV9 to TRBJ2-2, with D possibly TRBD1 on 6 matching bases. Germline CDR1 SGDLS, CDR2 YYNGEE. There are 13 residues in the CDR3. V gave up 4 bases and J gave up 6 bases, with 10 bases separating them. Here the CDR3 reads CASSQGLAGELFF. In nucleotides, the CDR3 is TGTGCCAGCAGCCAGGGGCTGGCCGGGGAGCTGTTTTTT.

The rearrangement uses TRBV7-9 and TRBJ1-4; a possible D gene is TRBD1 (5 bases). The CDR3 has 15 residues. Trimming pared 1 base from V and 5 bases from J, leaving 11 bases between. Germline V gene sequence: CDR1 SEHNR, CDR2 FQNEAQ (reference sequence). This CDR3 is CASSLEFGGNEKLFF. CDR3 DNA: TGTGCCAGCAGCTTAGAATTCGGGGGGAATGAAAAACTGTTTTTT.

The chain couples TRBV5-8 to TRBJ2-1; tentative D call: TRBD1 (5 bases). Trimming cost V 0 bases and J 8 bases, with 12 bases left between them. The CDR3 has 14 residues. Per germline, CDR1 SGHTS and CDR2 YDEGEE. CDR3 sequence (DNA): TGTGCCAGCAGCTTGGACAGGTCCGTCGATGAGCAGTTCTTC. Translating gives CASSLDRSVDEQFF.

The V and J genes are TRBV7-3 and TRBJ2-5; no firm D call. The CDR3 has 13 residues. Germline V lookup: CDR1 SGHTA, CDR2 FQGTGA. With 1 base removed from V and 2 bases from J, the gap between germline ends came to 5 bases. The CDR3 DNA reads TGTGCCAGCAGCTTAAACCCACAAGAGACCCAGTACTTC. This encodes CASSLNPQETQYF.

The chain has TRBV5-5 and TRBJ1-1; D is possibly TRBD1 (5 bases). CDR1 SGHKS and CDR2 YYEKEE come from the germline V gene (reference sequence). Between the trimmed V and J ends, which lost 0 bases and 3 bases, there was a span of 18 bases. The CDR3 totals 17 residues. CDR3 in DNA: TGTGCCAGCAGCTTGGCCACTACAGGCAGCAGGGACACTGAAGCTTTCTTT. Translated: CASSLATTGSRDTEAFF.

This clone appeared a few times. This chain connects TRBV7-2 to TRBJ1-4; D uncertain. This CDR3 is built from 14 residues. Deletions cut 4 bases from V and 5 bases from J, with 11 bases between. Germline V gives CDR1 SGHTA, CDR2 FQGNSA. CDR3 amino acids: CASSSHGQNEKLFF. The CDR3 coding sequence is TGTGCCAGCAGCTCCCACGGCCAAAATGAAAAACTGTTTTTT.

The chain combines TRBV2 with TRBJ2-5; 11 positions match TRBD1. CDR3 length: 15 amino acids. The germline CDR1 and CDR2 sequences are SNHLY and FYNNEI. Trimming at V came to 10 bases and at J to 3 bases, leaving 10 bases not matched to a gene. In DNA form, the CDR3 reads TGTGCCATCATGATTCCGGGACAGGGGGAAGAGACCCAGTACTTC. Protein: CAIMIPGQGEETQYF.

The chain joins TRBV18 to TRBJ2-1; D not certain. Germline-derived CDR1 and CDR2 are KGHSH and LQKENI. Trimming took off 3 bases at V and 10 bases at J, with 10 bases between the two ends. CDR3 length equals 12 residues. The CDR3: CASSPHLWEQFF. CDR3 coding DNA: TGTGCCAGCTCACCCCACTTATGGGAGCAGTTCTTC. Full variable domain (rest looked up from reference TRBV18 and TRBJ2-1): NAGVMQNPRHLVRRRGQEARLRCSPMKGHSHVYWYRQLPEEGLKFMVYLQKENIIDESGMPKERFSAEFPKEGPSILRIQQVVRGDSAAYFCASSPHLWEQFFGPGTRLTVL.

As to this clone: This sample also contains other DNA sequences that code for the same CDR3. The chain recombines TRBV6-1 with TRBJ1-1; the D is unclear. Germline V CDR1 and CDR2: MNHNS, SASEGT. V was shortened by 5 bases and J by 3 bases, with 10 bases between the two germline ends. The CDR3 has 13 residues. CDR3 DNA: TGTGCCAGCAGTAGGGTTTGGGACACTGAAGCTTTCTTT. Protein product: CASSRVWDTEAFF.

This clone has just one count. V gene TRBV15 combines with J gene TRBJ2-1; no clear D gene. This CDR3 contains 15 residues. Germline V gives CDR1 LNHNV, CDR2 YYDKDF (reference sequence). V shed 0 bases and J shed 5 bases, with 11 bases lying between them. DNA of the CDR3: TGTGCCACCAGCAGAGATAGAGGCTTACACAATGAGCAGTTCTTC. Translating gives CATSRDRGLHNEQFF. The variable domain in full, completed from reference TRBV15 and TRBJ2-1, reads DAMVIQNPRYQVTQFGKPVTLSCSQTLNHNVMYWYQQKSSQAPKLLFHYYDKDFNNEADTPDNFQSRRPNTSFCFLDIRSPGLGDTAMYLCATSRDRGLHNEQFFGPGTRLTVL.

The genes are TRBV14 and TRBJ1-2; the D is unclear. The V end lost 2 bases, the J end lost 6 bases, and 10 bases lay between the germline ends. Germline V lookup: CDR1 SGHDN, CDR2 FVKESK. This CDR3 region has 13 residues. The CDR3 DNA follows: TGTGCCAGCAGCCAATATGGGAGGGATGGCTACACCTTC. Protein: CASSQYGRDGYTF.

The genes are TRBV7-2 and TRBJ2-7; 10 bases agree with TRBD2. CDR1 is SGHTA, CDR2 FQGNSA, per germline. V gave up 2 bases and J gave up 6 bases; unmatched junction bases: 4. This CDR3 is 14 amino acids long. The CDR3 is CASSLSSGRLEQYF. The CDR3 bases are TGTGCCAGCAGCTTAAGTAGCGGGAGGCTCGAGCAGTACTTC.

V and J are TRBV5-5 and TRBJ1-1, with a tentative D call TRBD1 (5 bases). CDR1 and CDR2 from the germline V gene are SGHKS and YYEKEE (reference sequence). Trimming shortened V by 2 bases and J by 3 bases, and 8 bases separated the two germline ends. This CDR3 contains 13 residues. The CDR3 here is CASSLSGYTEAFF. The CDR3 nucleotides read TGTGCCAGCAGCTTATCAGGGTACACTGAAGCTTTCTTT. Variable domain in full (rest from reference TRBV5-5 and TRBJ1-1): DAGVTQSPTHLIKTRGQQVTLRCSPISGHKSVSWYQQVLGQGPQFIFQYYEKEERGRGNFPDRFSARQFPNYSSELNVNALLLGDSALYLCASSLSGYTEAFFGQGTRLTVV.

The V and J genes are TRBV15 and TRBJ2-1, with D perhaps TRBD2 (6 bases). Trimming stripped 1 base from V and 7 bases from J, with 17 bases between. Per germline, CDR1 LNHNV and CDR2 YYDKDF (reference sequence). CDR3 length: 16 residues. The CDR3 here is CATSRAEGQRENEQFF. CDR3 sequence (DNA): TGTGCCACCAGCAGAGCGGAGGGGCAGAGGGAGAATGAGCAGTTCTTC.

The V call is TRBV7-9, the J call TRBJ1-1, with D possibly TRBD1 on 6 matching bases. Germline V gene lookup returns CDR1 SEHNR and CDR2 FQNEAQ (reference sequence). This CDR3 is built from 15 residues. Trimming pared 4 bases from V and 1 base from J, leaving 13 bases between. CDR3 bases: TGTGCCAGCAGCTCCGCACAGGGAGCGAACACTGAAGCTTTCTTT. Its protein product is CASSSAQGANTEAFF.

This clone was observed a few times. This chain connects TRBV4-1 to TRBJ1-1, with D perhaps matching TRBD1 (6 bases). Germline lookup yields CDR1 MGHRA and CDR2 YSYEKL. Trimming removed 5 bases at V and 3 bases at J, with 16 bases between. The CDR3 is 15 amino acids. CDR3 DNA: TGCGCCAGCAGCTCCCCATTGGGGGCCCACACTGAAGCTTTCTTT. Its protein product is CASSSPLGAHTEAFF.

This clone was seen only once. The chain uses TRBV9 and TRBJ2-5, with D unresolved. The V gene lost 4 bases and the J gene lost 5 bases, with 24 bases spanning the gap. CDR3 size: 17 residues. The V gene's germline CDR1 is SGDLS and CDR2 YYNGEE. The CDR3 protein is CASSRRSNWVVSETQYF. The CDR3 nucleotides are TGTGCCAGCAGCCGGCGATCCAATTGGGTGGTTAGCGAGACCCAGTACTTC.

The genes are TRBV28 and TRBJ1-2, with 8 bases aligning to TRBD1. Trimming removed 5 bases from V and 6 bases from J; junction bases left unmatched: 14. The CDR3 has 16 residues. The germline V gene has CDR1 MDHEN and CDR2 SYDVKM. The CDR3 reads CASSEPGGSKSDGYTF. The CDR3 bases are TGTGCCAGCAGTGAACCAGGGGGCTCAAAGTCCGATGGCTACACCTTC.

CDR3 sequence reads: CSARGFWNTEAFF. CDR3 DNA sequence: TGCAGCGCGCGAGGGTTTTGGAACACTGAAGCTTTCTTT. The genes are TRBV29-1 and TRBJ1-1; no definite D call. Germline CDR1 SQVTM, CDR2 ANQGSEA. The CDR3 runs 13 residues. V shed 7 bases and J shed 1 base, with 13 bases lying between them.

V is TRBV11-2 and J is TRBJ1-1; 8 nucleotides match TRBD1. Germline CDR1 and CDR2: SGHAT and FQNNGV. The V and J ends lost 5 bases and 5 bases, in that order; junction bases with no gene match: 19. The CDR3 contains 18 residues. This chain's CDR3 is CASSDHYQGARVETEAFF. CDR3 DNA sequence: TGTGCCAGCAGCGACCATTATCAGGGGGCGCGGGTGGAGACTGAAGCTTTCTTT.